This TCR beta chain was identified during a study of beta chain features in type 1 diabetes. Study findings and constraints: Patients with type 1 diabetes showed fewer VDJ junction insertions and more deletions. All four CD4+ subsets from Type 1 diabetes patients carried moderately but significantly shorter TCRB CDR3s. Researchers reported that naive, central memory and Treg TCRB repertoires appeared more similar in patients than in healthy donors.

In regard to this clone: Its antigen is currently unknown.

Stem cell-like memory, regulatory, central memory and naive CD4+ cells were sorted via CD45RO/CCR7/CD25/CD127/CD95/CD27. Every bit of the isolated RNA underwent reverse transcription, so sequencing read expressed TCRB transcripts. The data were produced by immunoSEQ multiplex PCR, yet TCRdb's version contains in-frame clones alone and is incomplete. The sample shows over 600,000 clones, around 12% of them seen only once. V shed 8 bases and J 6 bases; nucleotides not matched to a gene: 5. Germline CDR1 and CDR2: MNHNY and SVGAGI (reference sequence). The CDR3 covers 13 residues. The sample was naive CD4+ T cells from blood. The chain joins TRBV6-6 to TRBJ1-5; 9 bases map to TRBD1. The TCR comes from a man aged 25-45 years with type 1 diabetes. CDR3 sequence (DNA): TGTGCCAGCCGGGACAGGGAGAGTCAGCCCCAGCATTTT. As protein: CASRDRESQPQHF.